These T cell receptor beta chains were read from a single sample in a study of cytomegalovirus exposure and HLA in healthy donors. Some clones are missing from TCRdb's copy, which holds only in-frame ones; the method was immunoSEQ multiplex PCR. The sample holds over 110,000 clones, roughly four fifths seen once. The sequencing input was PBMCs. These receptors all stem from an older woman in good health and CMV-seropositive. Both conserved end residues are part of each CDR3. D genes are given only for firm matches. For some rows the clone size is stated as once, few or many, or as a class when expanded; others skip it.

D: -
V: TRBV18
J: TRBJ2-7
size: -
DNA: TGTGCCAGCTCACCACCGCTCCCAGGGTCCTACGAGCAGTACTTC
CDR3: CASSPPLPGSYEQYF

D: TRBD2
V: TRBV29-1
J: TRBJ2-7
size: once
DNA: TGCAGCGTGCTTGCCAGCGGGAGCTCCGACGAGCAGTACTTC
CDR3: CSVLASGSSDEQYF

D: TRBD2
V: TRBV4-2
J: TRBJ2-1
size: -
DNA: TGTGCCAGCAGCCAACCTGGGACTAGCGGGAGGACCTGGAATGAGCAGTTCTTC
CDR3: CASSQPGTSGRTWNEQFF

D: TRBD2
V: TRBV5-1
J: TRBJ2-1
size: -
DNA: TGCGCCAGCAGCGCCGGACTAGCGGGAGGAAGGAATGAGCAGTTCTTC
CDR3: CASSAGLAGGRNEQFF

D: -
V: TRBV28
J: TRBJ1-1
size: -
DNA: TGTGCCAGCGTCCAGGGTGTTGTTGGGGCTTTCTTT
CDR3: CASVQGVVGAFF

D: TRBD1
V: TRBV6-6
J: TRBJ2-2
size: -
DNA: TGTGCCAGCAGTTCGGGACAGACTTCGGGGGAGCTGTTTTTT
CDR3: CASSSGQTSGELFF

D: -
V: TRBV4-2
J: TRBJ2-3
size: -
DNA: TGTGCCAGCAGCCAAGACCCTACAGGGAGAACCACAGATACGCAGTATTTT
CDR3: CASSQDPTGRTTDTQYF

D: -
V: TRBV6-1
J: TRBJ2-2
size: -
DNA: TGTGCCAGCAGTGACTTAGGGCCCGGACTGGGCGGCGGGGAGCTGTTTTTT
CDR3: CASSDLGPGLGGGELFF

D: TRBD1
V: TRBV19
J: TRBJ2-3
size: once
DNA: TGTGCCAGTAAGCCAGGGGGTGGGGATACGCAGTATTTT
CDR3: CASKPGGGDTQYF

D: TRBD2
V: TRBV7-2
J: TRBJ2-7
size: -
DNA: TGTGCCAGCAGCTTGCCTAGCGGAATATACTACGAGCAGTACTTC
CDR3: CASSLPSGIYYEQYF

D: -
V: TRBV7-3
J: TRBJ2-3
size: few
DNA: TGTGCCAGCAGCTTAGTGGGTGTCAGGGTTATAGGCACAGATACGCAGTATTTT
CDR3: CASSLVGVRVIGTDTQYF

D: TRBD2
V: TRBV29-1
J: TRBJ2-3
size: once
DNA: TGCAGCGCTAAGCACACGGGACTACTTACAAGGACAGATACGCAGTATTTT
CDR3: CSAKHTGLLTRTDTQYF

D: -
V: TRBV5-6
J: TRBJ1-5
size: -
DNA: TGTGCCAGCAGCTTTTCATCAGGAGGGTTAAGGCAGCCCCAGCATTTT
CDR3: CASSFSSGGLRQPQHF

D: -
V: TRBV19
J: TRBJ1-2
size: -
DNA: TGTGCCAGTAGTATACCGAGGTCTCGGAGTGGCTACACCTTC
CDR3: CASSIPRSRSGYTF

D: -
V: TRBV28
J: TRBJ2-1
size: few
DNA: TGTGCCAGCAGTTCAGGGGTTGGTGAGCAGTTCTTC
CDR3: CASSSGVGEQFF

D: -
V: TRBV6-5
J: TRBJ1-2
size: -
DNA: TGTGCCAGCAGGATATCCCGAAGAGGGGGCTACACCTTC
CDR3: CASRISRRGGYTF

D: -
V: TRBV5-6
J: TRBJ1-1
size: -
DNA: TGTGCCAGCAGCTTGACAGACGAAGCTTTCTTT
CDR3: CASSLTDEAFF

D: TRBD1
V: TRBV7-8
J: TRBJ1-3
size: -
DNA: TGTGCCAGCAGCTTACAGGGGGCCCTCGGGAACACCATATATTTT
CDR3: CASSLQGALGNTIYF

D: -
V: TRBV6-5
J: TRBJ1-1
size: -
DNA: TGTGCCAGCAGGCCGTACGGGGATAACACTGAAGCTTTCTTT
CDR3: CASRPYGDNTEAFF

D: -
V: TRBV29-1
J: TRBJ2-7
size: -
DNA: TGCAGCGTTCGAAGGGACATTTCCTACGAGCAGTACTTC
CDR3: CSVRRDISYEQYF

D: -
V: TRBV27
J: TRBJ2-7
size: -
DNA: TGTGCCAGCAGTTTCCAGGACAGTTACGAGCAGTACTTC
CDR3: CASSFQDSYEQYF

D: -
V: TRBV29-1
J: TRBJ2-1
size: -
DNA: TGCAGCGTTGAAACAGCTCATGGAGAGCAGTTCTTC
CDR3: CSVETAHGEQFF

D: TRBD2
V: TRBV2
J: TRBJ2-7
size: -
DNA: TGTGCGGCTAGCGGCAACTACGAGCAGTACTTC
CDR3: CAASGNYEQYF

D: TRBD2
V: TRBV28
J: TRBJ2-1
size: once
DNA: TGTGCCAGCAGTTTCACGGCGGGAGGGTCCTACAATGAGCAGTTCTTC
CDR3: CASSFTAGGSYNEQFF

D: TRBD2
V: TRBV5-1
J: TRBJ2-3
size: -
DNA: TGCGCCAGCAGCTTGGTAGCGGGACGCACAGATACGCAGTATTTT
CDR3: CASSLVAGRTDTQYF

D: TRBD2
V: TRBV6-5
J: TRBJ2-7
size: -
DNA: TGTGCCAGCAGGGATGGCGGACTAGCGGGAGACAAGCAGTACTTC
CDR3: CASRDGGLAGDKQYF

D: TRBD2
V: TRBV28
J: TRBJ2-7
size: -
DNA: TGTGCCAGCAGTCAGACGGGGGGGCTGGGGTACGAGCAGTACTTC
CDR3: CASSQTGGLGYEQYF